Shown below are 29 T cell receptor beta chains from a single sample sequenced in a study of blood T cell repertoires in COVID-19. Method: immunoSEQ multiplex PCR; TCRdb's copy keeps in-frame clones and lacks some. The sample has some 360,000 clones; 70% to 90% are singletons. The sample consisted of peripheral blood. The receptor set was obtained from a woman aged 60-75 years with COVID-19, enrolled during active disease.

The V call is TRBV19, the J call TRBJ2-5, with 7 bases that match TRBD1. Unmatched junction bases numbered 3, after V lost 4 bases and J lost 1 base. Germline CDR1 is LNHDA and CDR2 is SQIVND (reference sequence). CDR3 length equals 14 residues. The CDR3 loop is CASSTGQIQETQYF. In nucleotides, the CDR3 is TGTGCCAGTAGTACGGGACAGATCCAAGAGACCCAGTACTTC.

CDR3 sequence reads: CASSLKPGTVLPYEQYF. In DNA, the CDR3 is TGTGCCAGCAGCTTAAAACCCGGGACAGTTTTACCGTACGAGCAGTACTTC. V is TRBV11-2 and J is TRBJ2-7; 7 positions agree with TRBD1. CDR1 is SGHAT, CDR2 FQNNGV, per germline. The junction had 14 bases not matched to a gene; V was cut back by 2 bases and J by 4 bases. CDR3 length equals 17 residues.

This chain uses TRBV29-1 with TRBJ1-1; TRBD1 matches 7 bases. After removal of 4 bases from V and 5 bases from J, the junction contained 10 bases not matched to a gene. In germline, CDR1 is SQVTM, CDR2 ANQGSEA. The CDR3 has 14 amino acids. CDR3 coding DNA: TGCAGCGTTGTGGGACAGCTCGGGGGAACTGAAGCTTTCTTT. Its translation: CSVVGQLGGTEAFF.

This rearrangement joins TRBV10-3 to TRBJ1-5; TRBD1 matches at 7 bases. J was trimmed by 2 bases and V by 4 bases; bases with no gene match: 2. This CDR3 has 14 amino acids. Germline CDR1 reads ENHRY; CDR2 reads SYGVKD. DNA of the CDR3: TGTGCCATCAGTGCAACAGGGGGCAATCAGCCCCAGCATTTT. Translation: CAISATGGNQPQHF.

The CDR3 nucleotides read TGCAGTGCCCACCTGAGGGACGAGCAGTACTTC. Residues: CSAHLRDEQYF. The chain is built from TRBV20-1 and TRBJ2-7; the D gene is possibly TRBD2 (5 bases). V lost 6 bases, J lost 5 bases, and 11 bases lay in between. The CDR3 spans 11 residues. Germline V gene sequence: CDR1 DFQATT, CDR2 SNEGSKA (reference sequence).

This chain connects TRBV7-9 to TRBJ2-2; 7 bases are shared with TRBD2. J gave up 0 bases and V 1 base, and 8 bases lay outside the gene matches. CDR1 and CDR2 from the germline V gene are SEHNR and FQNEAQ (reference sequence). The CDR3 is 18 amino acids. The CDR3 reads CASSLDFSGPANTGELFF. The CDR3 coding sequence is TGTGCCAGCAGCTTAGATTTTAGCGGGCCCGCGAACACCGGGGAGCTGTTTTTT.

The chain combines TRBV9 with TRBJ1-4; TRBD1 agrees at 7 bases. Germline CDR1 and CDR2: SGDLS and YYNGEE. The CDR3 contains 16 residues. V was clipped by 5 bases and J by 9 bases; unmatched bases: 16. The CDR3 reads CASSSQPGQRLKKLFF. CDR3 DNA sequence: TGTGCCAGCAGTTCTCAACCGGGACAGCGCCTCAAAAAACTGTTTTTT.

This rearrangement joins TRBV5-8 to TRBJ2-7; TRBD2 aligns across 13 bases. Germline CDR1 is SGHTS and CDR2 is YDEGEE. CDR3 length equals 17 residues. V lost 0 bases and J lost 6; bases outside the gene matches: 9. The CDR3 nucleotides read TGTGCCAGCAGCTTGGCTAGGACTAGCGGGGGCCTAGGCGAGCAGTACTTC. It specifies CASSLARTSGGLGEQYF. The variable domain in full, with the rest retrieved from reference TRBV5-8 and TRBJ2-7, is EAGVTQSPTHLIKTRGQQATLRCSPISGHTSVYWYQQALGLGLQFLLWYDEGEERNRGNFPPRFSGRQFPNYSSELNVNALELEDSALYLCASSLARTSGGLGEQYFGPGTRLTVT.

The chain has TRBV30 and TRBJ1-4; 9 nucleotides line up with TRBD1. This CDR3 is 14 amino acids long. After removal of 3 bases from V and 8 bases from J, the junction contained 7 bases not matched to a gene. The germline CDR1 and CDR2 sequences are GTSNPN and SVGIG (reference sequence). The CDR3 DNA reads as TGTGCCTGGAGGGGGACAGGGCCTGTCGAAAAACTGTTTTTT. Amino acid sequence: CAWRGTGPVEKLFF. Based on the CDR3 plus reference TRBV30 and TRBJ1-4, the full variable domain is SQTIHQWPATLVQPVGSPLSLECTVEGTSNPNLYWYRQAAGRGLQLLFYSVGIGQISSEVPQNLSASRPQDRQFILSSKKLLLSDSGFYLCAWRGTGPVEKLFFGSGTQLSVL.

The CDR3 coding sequence is TGTGCCAGCAGCCCCAGGACCGGGGAGCTGTTTTTT. Residues: CASSPRTGELFF. This chain joins TRBV5-4 and TRBJ2-2; no firm D call. The germline V and J ends were trimmed by 4 bases and 5 bases, with 6 bases remaining between them. The CDR3 runs to 12 residues. Per the germline V gene, CDR1 is SGHNT and CDR2 is YYREEE (reference sequence).

The J gene is TRBJ2-7, the V gene TRBV24-1, with 7 bases identical to TRBD1. The CDR3 is made up of 13 amino acids. V gave up 3 bases and J gave up 7 bases; unmatched junction bases: 5. CDR1 and CDR2 from the germline V gene are KGHDR and SFDVKD. The CDR3 bases are TGTGCCACCAGTGATCAGGACAGGCGGGAGCAGTACTTC. Amino acid sequence: CATSDQDRREQYF.

The chain is built from TRBV7-2 and TRBJ2-5, with TRBD2 matching over 9 bases. Germline assignment: CDR1 SGHTA and CDR2 FQGNSA. The junction had 5 bases not matched to a gene; V was cut back by 2 bases and J by 1 base. There are 16 residues in the CDR3. CDR3 in amino acids: CASSLWAGGSQETQYF. CDR3 in DNA: TGTGCCAGCAGCTTATGGGCGGGGGGGTCCCAAGAGACCCAGTACTTC.

CDR3 DNA sequence: TGTGCCAGCAGCTTTATAGTAGCGGGGGGTGGGGAGACCCAGTACTTC. Its translation: CASSFIVAGGGETQYF. V and J are TRBV7-2 and TRBJ2-5, with 10 nucleotides matching TRBD2. V lost 3 bases and J lost 5; bases outside the gene matches: 9. CDR1 is SGHTA and CDR2 is FQGNSA in the germline V gene. CDR3 length: 16 amino acids.

The chain joins TRBV7-2 to TRBJ1-1, with 7 bases fitting TRBD1. The CDR3 sequence is 14 residues long. Germline CDR1 SGHTA, CDR2 FQGNSA. V shed 2 bases, J shed 7 bases, and the junction held 7 bases outside the gene matches. CDR3 bases: TGTGCCAGCAGCTTAAAAGGGGGCGCTTATGAAGCTTTCTTT. This sequence encodes CASSLKGGAYEAFF.

This clone came up a few times. The chain combines TRBV6-1 with TRBJ1-5, with TRBD1 matching over 8 bases. CDR3 size: 16 residues. Trimming took 4 bases from V and 3 from J; bases not matched to a gene: 8. Per germline, CDR1 MNHNS and CDR2 SASEGT. The CDR3 DNA follows: TGTGCCAGCAGTGCGCGACAGGGGAGTTACAATCAGCCCCAGCATTTT. The encoded protein is CASSARQGSYNQPQHF.

The CDR3 DNA follows: TGTGCCAGCAGTTTATGGGCTCAGCCCCAGCATTTT. Amino acids: CASSLWAQPQHF. The chain joins TRBV12-3 or TRBV12-4 to TRBJ1-5; D uncertain. Trimming removed 2 bases at V and 6 bases at J, with 5 bases between. This CDR3 spans 12 amino acids.

This clone was detected only a few times. The CDR3 bases are TGCGCCAGCAGCGATCCGGGACAGGGGGACTACGAGCAGTACTTC. It is translated as CASSDPGQGDYEQYF. The chain is built from TRBV5-1 and TRBJ2-7, with 11 bases fitting TRBD1. The CDR3 loop spans 15 amino acids. The germline V gene has CDR1 SGHRS and CDR2 YFSETQ. J was trimmed by 3 bases and V by 4 bases; bases with no gene match: 6.

The V and J genes are TRBV19 and TRBJ1-5, with 8 positions matching TRBD1. Germline assignment: CDR1 LNHDA and CDR2 SQIVND (reference sequence). J lost 9 bases, V lost 5 bases, and 6 bases had no gene match. The CDR3 spans 13 residues. This chain's CDR3 is CASSRTGSGPQHF. CDR3 DNA sequence: TGTGCCAGTAGTCGGACAGGGTCGGGGCCCCAGCATTTT.

This clone was seen a handful of times. The genes are TRBV7-9 and TRBJ1-3; 8 positions agree with TRBD1. The CDR3 covers 14 residues. From germline, CDR1 is SEHNR and CDR2 FQNEAQ (reference sequence). J lost 8 bases, V lost 5 bases, and 8 bases had no gene match. The chain's CDR3 is CASSLDRGIDTIYF. The CDR3 region has the DNA TGTGCCAGCAGCCTAGACAGGGGTATAGACACCATATATTTT.

The chain couples TRBV5-4 to TRBJ2-5, with TRBD2 matching 10 bases. The CDR3 is 14 residues long. Germline-derived CDR1 and CDR2 are SGHNT and YYREEE (reference sequence). V lost 6 bases and J lost 6; bases outside the gene matches: 8. The chain's CDR3 is CASTEAGGPQTQYF. The CDR3 DNA follows: TGTGCCAGCACGGAAGCGGGGGGGCCTCAGACCCAGTACTTC.

The rearrangement joins TRBV11-2 to TRBJ2-1, with 7 nucleotides matching TRBD2. Germline loops: CDR1 SGHAT, CDR2 FQNNGV. The CDR3 runs 15 residues. The trim removed 8 bases at V and 5 bases at J, leaving 12 bases unmatched. The CDR3 DNA reads as TGTGCCAGCGGGGACTACAAATTACGGCACAATGAGCAGTTCTTC. This codes for CASGDYKLRHNEQFF. The full variable domain, rest sourced from reference TRBV11-2 and TRBJ2-1, is EAGVAQSPRYKIIEKRQSVAFWCNPISGHATLYWYQQILGQGPKLLIQFQNNGVVDDSQLPKDRFSAERLKGVDSTLKIQPAKLEDSAVYLCASGDYKLRHNEQFFGPGTRLTVL.

The V gene is TRBV18, the J gene TRBJ1-6; TRBD1 might be the D (5 bases). V shed 1 base and J shed 9 bases, with 16 bases lying between them. The CDR3 totals 16 residues. The germline CDR1 and CDR2 sequences are KGHSH and LQKENI. CDR3 bases: TGTGCCAGCTCACCACAATCGAGCAGGGACTCTTCACCCCTCCACTTT. Amino acids: CASSPQSSRDSSPLHF.

V gene TRBV5-1 combines with J gene TRBJ1-3; TRBD1 is a possible D gene (5 bases). From germline, CDR1 is SGHRS and CDR2 YFSETQ. V was clipped by 0 bases and J by 4 bases, with 11 bases between them. The CDR3 is made up of 15 amino acids. CDR3 in DNA: TGCGCCAGCAGCTTGGCCGGCGGGACCGGAAACACCATATATTTT. Protein product: CASSLAGGTGNTIYF.

This clone was detected only once. The rearrangement uses TRBV12-3 or TRBV12-4 and TRBJ1-3; D ambiguous. With 6 bases removed from V and 4 bases from J, the gap between germline ends came to 4 bases. The CDR3 length is 11 residues. This CDR3 reads CASRQGNTIYF. CDR3 bases: TGTGCCAGCAGACAGGGAAACACCATATATTTT.

The genes are TRBV10-2 and TRBJ1-1; possible D gene TRBD1, 5 bases. CDR1 is WSHSY and CDR2 is SAAADI in the germline V gene. The length of the CDR3 is 14 residues. V lost 1 base, J lost 5 bases, and 11 bases lay in between. CDR3 DNA: TGCGCCAGCAGTGAGTTTGGGGGGGGGACTGAAGCTTTCTTT. This encodes CASSEFGGGTEAFF.

This clone was found once. V gene TRBV18 combines with J gene TRBJ1-2; the match to TRBD1 covers 7 bases. Germline V gene data show CDR1 as KGHSH and CDR2 as LQKENI. The CDR3 extends over 11 amino acids. Unmatched junction bases numbered 7, after V lost 5 bases and J lost 13 bases. DNA of the CDR3: TGTGCCAGCTCATCAACAGGGGCCCGCACCTTC. Protein sequence: CASSSTGARTF.

The chain combines TRBV7-2 with TRBJ2-7, with 7 positions matching TRBD1. This CDR3 region has 16 residues. Per germline, CDR1 SGHTA and CDR2 FQGNSA. With 0 bases clipped from V and 0 bases from J, the junction kept 5 bases outside the gene matches. The CDR3 loop is CASSLALQGSSYEQYF. Written as DNA, the CDR3 is TGTGCCAGCAGCTTAGCGTTACAGGGGAGCTCCTACGAGCAGTACTTC. Full variable domain (outside the CDR3, taken from reference TRBV7-2 and TRBJ2-7): GAGVSQSPSNKVTEKGKDVELRCDPISGHTALYWYRQSLGQGLEFLIYFQGNSAPDKSGLPSDRFSAERTGGSVSTLTIQRTQQEDSAVYLCASSLALQGSSYEQYFGPGTRLTVT.

This clone was observed a few times. The chain recombines TRBV5-1 with TRBJ1-3; 8 bases fit TRBD1. V dropped 4 bases and J dropped 0; count of bases not matched to a gene: 6. This CDR3 comprises 16 residues. Germline V gene data show CDR1 as SGHRS and CDR2 as YFSETQ. The CDR3 loop reads CASSATGGVSGNTIYF. The CDR3 DNA reads TGCGCCAGCAGCGCCACAGGGGGAGTCTCTGGAAACACCATATATTTT. Based on the CDR3 plus reference TRBV5-1 and TRBJ1-3, the full variable domain is KAGVTQTPRYLIKTRGQQVTLSCSPISGHRSVSWYQQTPGQGLQFLFEYFSETQRNKGNFPGRFSGRQFSNSRSEMNVSTLELGDSALYLCASSATGGVSGNTIYFGEGSWLTVV.

This chain uses TRBV7-3 with TRBJ2-1, with 8 bases aligning to TRBD2. The CDR3 length is 16 residues. J gave up 2 bases and V 5 bases, and 8 bases lay outside the gene matches. Germline CDR1 SGHTA, CDR2 FQGTGA. CDR3 loop: CASSAGAGGPYNEQFF. The CDR3 DNA is TGTGCCAGCAGCGCGGGCGCGGGGGGCCCCTACAATGAGCAGTTCTTC.